This T cell receptor beta chain originates from a study of T cells after yellow fever vaccination. Template switching by 5'RACE produced TCR cDNA, adding a universal primer site and UMIs. TCRdb itself ran the 5' RACE reads through MiXCR, one entry per CDR3 protein. Among some 350,000 distinct CDR3 sequences listed, around a tenth were seen once. This clonotype appeared a few times. Antigen: not known. The CDR3 is 17 residues long. Per the germline V gene, CDR1 is DFQATT and CDR2 is SNEGSKA (reference sequence). V trimming: 0 bases; J trimming: 7 bases; junction bases outside the gene matches: 15. Findings of the study overall: FACS-sorted repertoires might harbor abundant contaminating clonotypes from the bulk population. Although the secondary response was weaker, it peaked faster, at day 5 versus 15. Most primary-vaccination clones recurred post-booster (roughly 96% CD4, more than 85% CD8).

Source: PBMCs, taken on the day of the first yellow fever vaccination. The chain couples TRBV20-1 to TRBJ2-5, with 9 positions matching TRBD2. This clonotype originated in a man younger than 35 who received the YFV17D yellow fever vaccine. CDR3 bases: TGCAGTGCTAGAGATCGAAGGTCCCTAGCGGGGTGGGGGACCCAGTACTTC. It translates to CSARDRRSLAGWGTQYF.